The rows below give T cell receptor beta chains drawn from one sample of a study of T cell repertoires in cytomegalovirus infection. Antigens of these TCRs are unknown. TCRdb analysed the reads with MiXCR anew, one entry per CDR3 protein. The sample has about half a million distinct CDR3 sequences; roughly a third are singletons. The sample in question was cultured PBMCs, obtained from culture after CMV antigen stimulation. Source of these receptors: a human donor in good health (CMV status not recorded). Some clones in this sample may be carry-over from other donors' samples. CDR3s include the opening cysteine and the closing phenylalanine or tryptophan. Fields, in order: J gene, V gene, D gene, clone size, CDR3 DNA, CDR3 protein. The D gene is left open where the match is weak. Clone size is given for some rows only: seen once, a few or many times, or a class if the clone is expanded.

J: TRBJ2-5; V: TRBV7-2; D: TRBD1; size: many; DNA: TGTGCCAGCAGCTTAGGGGACAGGGACCAAGAGACCCAGTACTTC; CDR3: CASSLGDRDQETQYF
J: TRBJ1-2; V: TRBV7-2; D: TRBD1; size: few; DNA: TGTGCCAGCAGCTTAGGGGGGACAGCGGATGACTATGGCTACACCTTC; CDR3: CASSLGGTADDYGYTF
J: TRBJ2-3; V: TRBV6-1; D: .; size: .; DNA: TGTGCCAGCGGCCTTCGGGGGCCCGGCACAGATACGCAGTATTTT; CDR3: CASGLRGPGTDTQYF
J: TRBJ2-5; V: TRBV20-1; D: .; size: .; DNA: TGCAGTGCTAGAGATCTGGTGGGACGCCGCCAAGAGACCCAGTACTTC; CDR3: CSARDLVGRRQETQYF
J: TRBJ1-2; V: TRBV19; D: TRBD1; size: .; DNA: TGTGCCAGTAGTCGGGACAGGGTGTATGGCTACACCTTC; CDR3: CASSRDRVYGYTF
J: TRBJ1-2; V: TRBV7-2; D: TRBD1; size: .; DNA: TGTGCCAGCAGCCCGGCACAGGGGATCTACTATGGCTACACCTTC; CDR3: CASSPAQGIYYGYTF
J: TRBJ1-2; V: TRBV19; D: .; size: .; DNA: TGTGCCAGTACCGTCTCTCAGGCCCACTATGGCTACACCTTC; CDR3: CASTVSQAHYGYTF
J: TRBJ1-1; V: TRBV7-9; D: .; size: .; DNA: TGTGCCAGCAGTCGGGACTCGGCCGGGGATGAAGCTTTCTTT; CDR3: CASSRDSAGDEAFF
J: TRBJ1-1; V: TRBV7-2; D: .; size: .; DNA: TGTGCCAGCAACGAATTGGACGACACTGAAGCTTTCTTT; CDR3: CASNELDDTEAFF
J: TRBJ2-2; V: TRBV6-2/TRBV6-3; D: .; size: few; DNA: TGTGCCAGCAAAAAGTCCGGGGGGCCTGCCGGGGAGCTGTTTTTT; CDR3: CASKKSGGPAGELFF
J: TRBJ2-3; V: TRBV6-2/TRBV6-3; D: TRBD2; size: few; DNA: TGTGCCAGCAGTTCCCAGCGGGAGAGCGATACGCAGTATTTT; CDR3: CASSSQRESDTQYF
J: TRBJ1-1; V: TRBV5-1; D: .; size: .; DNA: TGCGCCAGCAGCATCCTACAGGGTCTAGGGGACACTGAAGCTTTCTTT; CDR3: CASSILQGLGDTEAFF
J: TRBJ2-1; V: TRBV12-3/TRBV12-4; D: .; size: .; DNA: TGTGCCAGCAGCTCACCTTTGGTCAGGGGTTACAATGAGCAGTTCTTC; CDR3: CASSSPLVRGYNEQFF
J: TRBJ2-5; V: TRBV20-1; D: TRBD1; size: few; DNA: TGCAGTGCTAGAGGCGACAGGGGAGGCCAAGAGACCCAGTACTTC; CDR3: CSARGDRGGQETQYF
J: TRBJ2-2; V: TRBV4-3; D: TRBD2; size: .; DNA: TGCGCCAGCAGCCACGGACTAGCGGGGACCGGGGAGCTGTTTTTT; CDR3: CASSHGLAGTGELFF
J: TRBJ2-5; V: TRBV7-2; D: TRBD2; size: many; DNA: TGTGCCAGCAGCCTAGGGGCGGGACTAGCGGGAGGACTGGAGACCCAGTACTTC; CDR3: CASSLGAGLAGGLETQYF
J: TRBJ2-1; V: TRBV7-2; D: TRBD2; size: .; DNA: TGTGCCAGCAGCCATCTAGCGGGAGCGGGGCGGTACAATGAGCAGTTCTTC; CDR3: CASSHLAGAGRYNEQFF
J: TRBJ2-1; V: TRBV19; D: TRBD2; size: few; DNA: TGTGCCAGTAGTATCGGACCGGGACTAGCGGACAATGAGCAGTTCTTC; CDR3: CASSIGPGLADNEQFF
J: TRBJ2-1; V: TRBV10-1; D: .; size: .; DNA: TGCGCCAGCAGTGGGGTGACTGGGAATGAGCAGTTCTTC; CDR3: CASSGVTGNEQFF
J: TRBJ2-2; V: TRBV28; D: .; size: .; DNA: TGTGCCAGCAGTTTAGAACTAGCCTTCACCGGGGAGCTGTTTTTT; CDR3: CASSLELAFTGELFF
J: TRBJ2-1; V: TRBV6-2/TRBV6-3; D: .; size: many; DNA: TGTGCCAGCAGTTACCAGGCGACCAATGAGCAGTTCTTC; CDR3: CASSYQATNEQFF
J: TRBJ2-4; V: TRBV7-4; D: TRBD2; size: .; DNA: TGTGCCAGCAGCTCCACGGGGCTAGCGGGAGGGCTTTTGACCAAAAACATTCAGTACTTC; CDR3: CASSSTGLAGGLLTKNIQYF
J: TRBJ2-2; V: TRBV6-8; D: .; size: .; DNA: TGTGCCAGCAGTTATTTCCGACAGAACACCGGGGAGCTGTTTTTT; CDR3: CASSYFRQNTGELFF
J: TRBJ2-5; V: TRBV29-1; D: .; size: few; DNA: TGCAGCGGCGAGACAGTGTCGGGTGTTGGGACCCAGTACTTC; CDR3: CSGETVSGVGTQYF
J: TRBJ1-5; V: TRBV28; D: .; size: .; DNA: TGTGCCAGAAGTTTGGGGGGCGTTCAGCCCCAGCATTTT; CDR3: CARSLGGVQPQHF
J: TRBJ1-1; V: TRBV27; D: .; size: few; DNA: TGTGCCAGCACGGTGACAGCTATGAACACTGAAGCTTTCTTT; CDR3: CASTVTAMNTEAFF
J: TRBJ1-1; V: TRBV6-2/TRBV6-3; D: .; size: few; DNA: TGTGCCAGCAGTCATCGACAGGCAGGGGACACTGAAGCTTTCTTT; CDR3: CASSHRQAGDTEAFF
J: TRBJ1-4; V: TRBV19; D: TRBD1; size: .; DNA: TGTGCCAGTAGTACCCGGGACAGGGCGGCTAATGAAAAACTGTTTTTT; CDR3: CASSTRDRAANEKLFF
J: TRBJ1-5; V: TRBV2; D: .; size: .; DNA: TGTGCCAGCGTACAGACTGAAAATCAGCCCCAGCATTTT; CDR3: CASVQTENQPQHF
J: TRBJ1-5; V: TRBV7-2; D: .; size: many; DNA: TGTGCCAGCAGCTTAGACGGCAGGTATAGCAATCAGCCCCAGCATTTT; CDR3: CASSLDGRYSNQPQHF
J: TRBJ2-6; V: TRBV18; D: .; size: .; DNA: TGTGCCAGCTCACCGGGGGTTCCTGGGGCCAACGTCCTGACTTTC; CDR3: CASSPGVPGANVLTF
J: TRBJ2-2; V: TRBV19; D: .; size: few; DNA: TGTGCCAGTAGTATTCTAGGCTCCCTATCGAACACCGGGGAGCTGTTTTTT; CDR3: CASSILGSLSNTGELFF
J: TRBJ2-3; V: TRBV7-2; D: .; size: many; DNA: TGTGCCAGCAGCCCAGGGGCAGATACGCAGTATTTT; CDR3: CASSPGADTQYF
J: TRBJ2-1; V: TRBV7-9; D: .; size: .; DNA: TGTGCCAGCAGCTTTGGGACAAGGCCTCGCGAGCAGTTCTTC; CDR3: CASSFGTRPREQFF
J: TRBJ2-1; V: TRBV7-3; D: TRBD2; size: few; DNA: TGTGCCAGCAGCTCCGGGCTCGGGGGGAATAATGAGCAGTTCTTC; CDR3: CASSSGLGGNNEQFF
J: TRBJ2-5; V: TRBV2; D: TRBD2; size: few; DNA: TGTGCCAGCAGCACTACTTCTACAGGGCGGGGTGGCGGGAGGCCCCAAGAGACCCAGTACTTC; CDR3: CASSTTSTGRGGGRPQETQYF